A selection of T cell receptor beta chains follows, all from one sample in a study of blood T cell repertoires in COVID-19. Here immunoSEQ multiplex PCR was the method, and the copy in TCRdb shows in-frame clones only, minus some. The profile shows about 120,000 clones, almost 85% of them singletons. The specimen was peripheral blood. These receptor sequences come from a man in his 70s with active or convalescent COVID-19. Both conserved end residues are trimmed from each CDR3.

>TRBV7-8|TRBJ2-2
ASSLVQVNTGELF
>TRBV6-6|TRBJ2-3
ASSYSRSEYTQY
>TRBV28|TRBJ1-2
ASSLGQAGRYT
>TRBV4-3|TRBJ2-5
ASSQEGGLGETQY
>TRBV9|TRBJ1-4
ASSVVPDRTNEKLF
>TRBV24-1|TRBJ2-2
ATSDPQGAFTTGELF
>TRBV14|TRBJ2-5
ASSQGQVQETQY
>TRBV18|TRBJ2-1
ASSPPIGDRTPGEQF
>TRBV5-1|TRBJ2-7
ASSLTGITYEQY
>TRBV30|TRBJ2-2
AWSARFSGELF
>TRBV19|TRBJ1-2
ASSRTANYGYT
>TRBV5-4|TRBJ2-1
ASSFGGSYHYNEQF
>TRBV4-2|TRBJ2-5
ASSQGPRGQETQY
>TRBV18|TRBJ1-4
ASSQNSLPNEKLF
>TRBV3-1/TRBV3-2|TRBJ1-1
ASSQEGRGGTEAF
>TRBV6-2/TRBV6-3|TRBJ2-7
ASSSGTSGGFYEQY
>TRBV10-3|TRBJ2-7
AISENSGSGYEQY
>TRBV11-2|TRBJ2-1
ASKAGVGSSYNEQF
>TRBV11-3|TRBJ2-1
ASAKGSGGPGGEQF
>TRBV13|TRBJ2-1
ASSPGTSYNEQF
>TRBV20-1|TRBJ1-3
SASGRSGNTIY
>TRBV7-9|TRBJ2-1
ASSLQSGSYNEQF
>TRBV3-1/TRBV3-2|TRBJ1-1
ASSQVVAATEAF
>TRBV19|TRBJ2-5
ARHHDRAWETQY
>TRBV30|TRBJ1-6
AWQTGLGNSPLH
>TRBV6-1|TRBJ2-7
ASSEPKGVGVYEQY
>TRBV9|TRBJ2-3
ASSVDNGGTTDTQY
>TRBV11-3|TRBJ2-5
ASSLVPGTSQETQY
>TRBV18|TRBJ1-1
ASSLGAEAF
>TRBV5-3|TRBJ1-5
ARSDDRTHSNQPQH
>TRBV2|TRBJ2-7
ASSGRQGTYEQY
>TRBV6-1|TRBJ2-7
ASSEEFRYEQY
>TRBV7-9|TRBJ1-1
ASSLTENTEAF
>TRBV5-4|TRBJ1-2
ASSFGGGNGYT
>TRBV4-2|TRBJ1-3
ASSLGRTGGGNTIY
>TRBV4-3|TRBJ2-1
ASGTSGRNEQF
>TRBV20-1|TRBJ1-1
SGTKNTEAF
>TRBV11-2|TRBJ2-2
ASSFQVGTGELF
>TRBV6-2/TRBV6-3|TRBJ1-1
ASSGLTENTEAF
>TRBV19|TRBJ2-6
ASSTTGTGASGANVLT
>TRBV11-2|TRBJ1-2
ASSQGQNYGYT
>TRBV7-9|TRBJ2-7
ASSQGAYEQY
>TRBV7-2|TRBJ1-1
ASSLGGTGVTEAF
>TRBV6-6|TRBJ2-7
ASSPGTVFSYEQY
>TRBV28|TRBJ2-1
ASSLPSSYNEQF
>TRBV7-3|TRBJ2-6
ASSLTGQGATGANVLT
>TRBV5-6|TRBJ2-2
ASSGTGTGFTGELF
>TRBV3-1/TRBV3-2|TRBJ2-7
ASSQGPLLWPEQY
>TRBV10-3|TRBJ1-5
AISEAWGGNNQPQH
>TRBV19|TRBJ1-2
ASSVVNYGYT